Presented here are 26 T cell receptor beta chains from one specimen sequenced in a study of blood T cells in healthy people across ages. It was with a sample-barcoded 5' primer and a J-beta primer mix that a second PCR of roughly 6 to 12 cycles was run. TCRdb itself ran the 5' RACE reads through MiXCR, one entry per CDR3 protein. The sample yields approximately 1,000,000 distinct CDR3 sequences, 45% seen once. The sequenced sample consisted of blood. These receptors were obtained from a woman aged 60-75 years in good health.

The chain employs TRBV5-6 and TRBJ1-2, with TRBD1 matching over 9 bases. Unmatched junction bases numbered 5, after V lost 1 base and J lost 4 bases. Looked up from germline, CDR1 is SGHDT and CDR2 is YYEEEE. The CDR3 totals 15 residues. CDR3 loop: CASSLRDRAIYGYTF. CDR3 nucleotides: TGTGCCAGCAGCTTGAGGGACAGGGCCATCTATGGCTACACCTTC.

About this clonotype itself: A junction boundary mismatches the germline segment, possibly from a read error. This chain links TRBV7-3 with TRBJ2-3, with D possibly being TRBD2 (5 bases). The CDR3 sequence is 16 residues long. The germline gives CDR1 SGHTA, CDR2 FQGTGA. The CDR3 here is CASGFSPSPSTDAQYF. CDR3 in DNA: TGTGCCAGCGGATTCTCCCCTAGTCCTAGCACAGATGCGCAGTATTTT.

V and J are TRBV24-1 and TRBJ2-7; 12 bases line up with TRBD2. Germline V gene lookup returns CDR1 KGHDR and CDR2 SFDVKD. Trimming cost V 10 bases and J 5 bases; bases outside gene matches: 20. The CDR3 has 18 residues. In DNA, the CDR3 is TGTGCCACTCGACACCCCCAATCGAGACTAGCGGGAGCGAACGAGCAGTACTTC. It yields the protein CATRHPQSRLAGANEQYF.

The CDR3 spells CSAAPGASSYNEQFF. The CDR3 DNA is TGCAGTGCCGCCCCAGGCGCGAGCTCCTACAATGAGCAGTTCTTC. The rearrangement joins TRBV20-1 to TRBJ2-1; no clear D. V lost 6 bases and J lost 0, with 15 bases in between. There are 15 residues in the CDR3. Germline V gene lookup returns CDR1 DFQATT and CDR2 SNEGSKA (reference sequence).

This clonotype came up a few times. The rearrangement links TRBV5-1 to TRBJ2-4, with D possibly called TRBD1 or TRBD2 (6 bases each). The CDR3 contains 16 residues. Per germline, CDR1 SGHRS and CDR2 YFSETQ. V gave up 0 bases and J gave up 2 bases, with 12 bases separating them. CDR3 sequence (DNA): TGCGCCAGCAGCTTGGAAACAGGGAGGCCCAAAAACATTCAGTACTTC. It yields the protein CASSLETGRPKNIQYF.

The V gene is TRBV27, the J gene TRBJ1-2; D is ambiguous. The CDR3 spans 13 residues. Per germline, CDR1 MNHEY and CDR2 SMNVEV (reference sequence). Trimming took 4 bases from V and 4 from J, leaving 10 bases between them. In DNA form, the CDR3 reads TGTGCCAGCAGTTCTCGGGAGGCCTATGGCTACACCTTC. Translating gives CASSSREAYGYTF.

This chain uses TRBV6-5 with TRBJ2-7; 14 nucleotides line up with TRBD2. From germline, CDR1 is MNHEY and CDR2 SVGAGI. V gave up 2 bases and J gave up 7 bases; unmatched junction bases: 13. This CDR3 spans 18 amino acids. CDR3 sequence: CASSYAGTSGSHYNEQYF. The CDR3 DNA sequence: TGTGCCAGCAGTTACGCTGGGACTAGCGGGAGCCACTACAATGAGCAGTACTTC.

CDR3 DNA sequence: TGTGCCAGCAGTTTCCCCGGGATCTACAATGAGCAGTTCTTC. Its protein is CASSFPGIYNEQFF. The chain combines TRBV28 with TRBJ2-1, with D possibly TRBD2 on 5 matching bases. Germline assignment: CDR1 MDHEN and CDR2 SYDVKM. The CDR3 is made up of 14 amino acids. V was cut by 3 bases and J by 3 bases, with 9 bases left in between.

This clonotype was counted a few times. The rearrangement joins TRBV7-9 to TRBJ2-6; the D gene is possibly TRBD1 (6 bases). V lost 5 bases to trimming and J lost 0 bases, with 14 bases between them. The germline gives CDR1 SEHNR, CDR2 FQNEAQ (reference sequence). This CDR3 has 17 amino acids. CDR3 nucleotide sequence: TGTGCCAGCAGCGGGACAACAGCCCACTCTGGGGCCAACGTCCTGACTTTC. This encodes CASSGTTAHSGANVLTF.

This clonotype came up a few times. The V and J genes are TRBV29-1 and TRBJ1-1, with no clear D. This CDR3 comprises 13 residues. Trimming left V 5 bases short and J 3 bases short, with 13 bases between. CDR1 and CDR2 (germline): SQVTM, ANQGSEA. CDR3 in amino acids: CSVPRNGDTEAFF. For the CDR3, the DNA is TGCAGCGTTCCCCGGAACGGGGACACTGAAGCTTTCTTT.

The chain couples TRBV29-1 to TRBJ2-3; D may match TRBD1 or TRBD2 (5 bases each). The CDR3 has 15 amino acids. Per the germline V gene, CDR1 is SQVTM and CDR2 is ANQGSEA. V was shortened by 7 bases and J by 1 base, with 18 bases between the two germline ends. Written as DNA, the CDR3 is TGCAGCGGCACGGACACGGACTTACGCACAGATACGCAGTATTTT. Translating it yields CSGTDTDLRTDTQYF.

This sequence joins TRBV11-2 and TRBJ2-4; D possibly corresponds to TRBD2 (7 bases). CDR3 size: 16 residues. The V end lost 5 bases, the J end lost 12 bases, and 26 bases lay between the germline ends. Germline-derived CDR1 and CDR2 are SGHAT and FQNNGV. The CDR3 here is CASSLNPGGVSTNQYF. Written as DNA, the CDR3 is TGTGCCAGCAGCCTCAACCCGGGGGGCGTTAGCACAAATCAGTACTTC.

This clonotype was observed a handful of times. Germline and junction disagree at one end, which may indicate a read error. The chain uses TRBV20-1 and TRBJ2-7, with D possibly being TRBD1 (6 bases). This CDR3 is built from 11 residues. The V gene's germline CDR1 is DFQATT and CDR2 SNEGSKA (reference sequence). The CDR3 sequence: CRANREREQYF. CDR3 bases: TGCAGGGCTAACAGGGAGAGGGAGCAGTACTTC.

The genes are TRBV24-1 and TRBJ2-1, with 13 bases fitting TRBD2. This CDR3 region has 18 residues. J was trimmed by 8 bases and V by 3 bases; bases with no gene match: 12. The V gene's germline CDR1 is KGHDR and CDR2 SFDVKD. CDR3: CATSDPGLAGPGRDEQFF. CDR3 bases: TGTGCCACCAGTGATCCGGGACTAGCGGGACCGGGCCGGGATGAGCAGTTCTTC.

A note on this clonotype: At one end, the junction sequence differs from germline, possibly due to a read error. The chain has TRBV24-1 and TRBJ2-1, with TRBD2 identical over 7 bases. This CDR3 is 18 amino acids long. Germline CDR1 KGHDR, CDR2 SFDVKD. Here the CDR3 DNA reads TGTGCCACCAGTGATCCTAGCGGCAGAGACACAAGATACAACGAGCAGTTCTTC. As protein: CATSDPSGRDTRYNEQFF.

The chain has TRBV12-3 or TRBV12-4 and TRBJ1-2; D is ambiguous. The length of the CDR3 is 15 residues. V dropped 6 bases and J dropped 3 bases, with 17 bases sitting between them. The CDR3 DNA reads TGTGCCAGCAGCACCGGATTAGACGGTCACTATGGCTACACCTTC. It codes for CASSTGLDGHYGYTF.

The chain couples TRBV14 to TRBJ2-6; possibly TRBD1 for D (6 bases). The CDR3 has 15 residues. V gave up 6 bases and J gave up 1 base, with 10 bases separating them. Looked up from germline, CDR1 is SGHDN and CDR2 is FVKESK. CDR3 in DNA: TGTGCCAGCAGAGTGCAGGGGTCTGGGGCCAACGTCCTGACTTTC. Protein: CASRVQGSGANVLTF.

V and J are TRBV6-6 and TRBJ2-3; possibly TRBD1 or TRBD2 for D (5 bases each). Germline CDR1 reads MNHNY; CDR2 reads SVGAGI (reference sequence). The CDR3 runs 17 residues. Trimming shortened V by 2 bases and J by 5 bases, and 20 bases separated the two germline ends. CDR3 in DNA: TGTGCCAGCAGTTACACACCGGGGCAACGACGGGGAGATACGCAGTATTTT. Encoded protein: CASSYTPGQRRGDTQYF.

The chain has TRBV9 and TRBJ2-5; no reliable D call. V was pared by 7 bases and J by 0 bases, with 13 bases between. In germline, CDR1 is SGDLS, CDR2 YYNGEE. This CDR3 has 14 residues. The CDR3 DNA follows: TGTGCCAGCGGTCGTGGGAAGGACCAAGAGACCCAGTACTTC. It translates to CASGRGKDQETQYF.

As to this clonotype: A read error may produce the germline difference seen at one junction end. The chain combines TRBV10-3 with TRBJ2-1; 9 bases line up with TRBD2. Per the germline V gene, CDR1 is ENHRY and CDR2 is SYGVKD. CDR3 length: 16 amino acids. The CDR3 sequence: CAISESGSGRRDEQFF. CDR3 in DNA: TGTGCTATCAGTGAGTCTGGGAGCGGGAGGAGAGATGAGCAGTTCTTC.

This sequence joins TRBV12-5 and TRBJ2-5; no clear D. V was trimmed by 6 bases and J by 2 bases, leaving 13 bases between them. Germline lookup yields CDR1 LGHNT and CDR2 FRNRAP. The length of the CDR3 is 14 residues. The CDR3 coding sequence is TGTGCTAGTGGACTCCGAGCAGCACAAGAGACCCAGTACTTC. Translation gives CASGLRAAQETQYF.

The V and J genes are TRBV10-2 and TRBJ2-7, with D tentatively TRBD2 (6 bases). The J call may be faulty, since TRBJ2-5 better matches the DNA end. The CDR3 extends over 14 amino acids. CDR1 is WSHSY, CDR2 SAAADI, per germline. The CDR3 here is CASSDGGHQETQYF. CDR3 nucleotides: TGCGCCAGCAGTGACGGGGGACACCAAGAGACCCAGTACTTC.

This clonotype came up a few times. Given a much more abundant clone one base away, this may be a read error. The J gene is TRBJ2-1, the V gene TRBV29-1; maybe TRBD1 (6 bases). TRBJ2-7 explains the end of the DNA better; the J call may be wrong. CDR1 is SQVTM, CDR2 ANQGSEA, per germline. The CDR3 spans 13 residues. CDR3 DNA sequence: TGCAGCACAGGACAGAGCTCCTACAATGAGCAGTACTTC. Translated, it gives CSTGQSSYNEQYF.

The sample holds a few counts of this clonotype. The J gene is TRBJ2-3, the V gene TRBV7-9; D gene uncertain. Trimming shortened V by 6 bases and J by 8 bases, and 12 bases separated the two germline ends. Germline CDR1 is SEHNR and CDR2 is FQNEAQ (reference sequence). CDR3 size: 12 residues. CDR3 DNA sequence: TGTGCCAGCAGAAAATCGGCTGTTACGCAGTATTTT. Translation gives CASRKSAVTQYF.

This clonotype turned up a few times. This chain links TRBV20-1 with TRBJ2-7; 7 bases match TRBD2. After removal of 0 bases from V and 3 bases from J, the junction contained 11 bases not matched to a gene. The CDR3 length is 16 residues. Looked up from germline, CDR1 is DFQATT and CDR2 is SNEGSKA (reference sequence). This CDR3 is CSAREAGEPLFYEQYF. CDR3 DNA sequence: TGCAGTGCTAGAGAGGCGGGAGAGCCTCTCTTCTACGAGCAGTACTTC.

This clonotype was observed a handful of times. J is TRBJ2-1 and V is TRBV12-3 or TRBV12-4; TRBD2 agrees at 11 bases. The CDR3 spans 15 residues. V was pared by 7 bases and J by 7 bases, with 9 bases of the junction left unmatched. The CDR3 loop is CASTVSGRARNEQFF. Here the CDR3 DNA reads TGTGCCAGCACCGTTAGCGGGAGGGCCCGGAATGAGCAGTTCTTC.